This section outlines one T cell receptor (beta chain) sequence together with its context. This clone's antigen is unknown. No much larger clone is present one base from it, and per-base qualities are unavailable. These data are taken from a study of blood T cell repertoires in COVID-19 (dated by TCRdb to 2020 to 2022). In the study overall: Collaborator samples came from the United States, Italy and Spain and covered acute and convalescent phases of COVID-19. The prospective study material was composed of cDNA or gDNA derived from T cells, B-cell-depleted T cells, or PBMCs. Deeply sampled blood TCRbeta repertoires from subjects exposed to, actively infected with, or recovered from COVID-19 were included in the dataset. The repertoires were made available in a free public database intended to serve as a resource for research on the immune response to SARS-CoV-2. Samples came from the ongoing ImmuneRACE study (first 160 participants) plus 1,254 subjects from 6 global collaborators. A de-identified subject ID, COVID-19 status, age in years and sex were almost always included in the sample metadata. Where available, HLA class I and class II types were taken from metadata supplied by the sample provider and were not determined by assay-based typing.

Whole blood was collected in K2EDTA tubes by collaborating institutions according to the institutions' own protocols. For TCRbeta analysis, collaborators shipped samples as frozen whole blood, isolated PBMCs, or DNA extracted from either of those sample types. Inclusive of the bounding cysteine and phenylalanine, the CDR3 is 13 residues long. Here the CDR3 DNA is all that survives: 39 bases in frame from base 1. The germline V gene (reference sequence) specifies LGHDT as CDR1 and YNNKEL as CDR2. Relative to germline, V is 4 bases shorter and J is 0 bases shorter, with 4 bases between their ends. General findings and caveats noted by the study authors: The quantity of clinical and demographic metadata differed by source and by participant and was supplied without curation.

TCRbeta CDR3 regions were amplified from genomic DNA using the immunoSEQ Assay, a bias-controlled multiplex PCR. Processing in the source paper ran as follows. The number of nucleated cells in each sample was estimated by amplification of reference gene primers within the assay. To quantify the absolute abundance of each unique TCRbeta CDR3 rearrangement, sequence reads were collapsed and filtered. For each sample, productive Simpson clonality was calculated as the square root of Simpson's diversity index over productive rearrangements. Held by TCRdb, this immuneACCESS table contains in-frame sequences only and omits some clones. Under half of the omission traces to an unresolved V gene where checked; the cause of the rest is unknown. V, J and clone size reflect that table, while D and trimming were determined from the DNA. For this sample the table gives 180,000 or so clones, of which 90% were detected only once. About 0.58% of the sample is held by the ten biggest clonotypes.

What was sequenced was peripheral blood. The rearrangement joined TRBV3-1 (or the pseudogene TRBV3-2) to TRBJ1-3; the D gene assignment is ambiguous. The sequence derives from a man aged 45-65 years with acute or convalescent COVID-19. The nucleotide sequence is TGTGCCAGCAGCCCCAGCTCTGGAAACACCATATATTTT. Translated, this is CASSPSSGNTIYF.